This TCR beta chain was sequenced in a study of shared clonotypes between healthy human individuals. Study-wide background: Three plates each covered CD4 naive and memory; CD8 naive two, CD8 memory one.

Naive CD8 cells were CD45RO-negative, positively selected for CCR7, excluding terminally differentiated effector memory CD45RA+ cells. Remarks on this clone: Its matching antigen is unknown.

In the sorted-subset replicate PCRs, 150 to 200 ng DNA, tens of thousands of T cell genomes, was used. Clones were read by immunoSEQ multiplex PCR, and TCRdb kept only the in-frame ones, dropping some. This repertoire shows roughly 590,000 clones, less than 97% found once; its top ten account for less than 0.13%. The CDR3 totals 17 residues. From germline, CDR1 is LNHNV and CDR2 YYDKDF (reference sequence). Germline trimming cut 3 bases from V and 5 bases from J; bases unmatched to any gene: 11. Regarding the study as a whole: It was anticipated that sequencing depth would influence how many clonotypes donors shared.

The TCR sequence derives from a woman aged 25 to 45 in good health. The V and J genes are TRBV15 and TRBJ2-1, with 9 bases matching TRBD2. Sequencing used naive CD8+ T cells sorted from blood. CDR3 DNA sequence: TGTGCCACCAGCAGTTTAGCGGGAGTCCTGGTTGACAATGAGCAGTTCTTC. Translating it yields CATSSLAGVLVDNEQFF.